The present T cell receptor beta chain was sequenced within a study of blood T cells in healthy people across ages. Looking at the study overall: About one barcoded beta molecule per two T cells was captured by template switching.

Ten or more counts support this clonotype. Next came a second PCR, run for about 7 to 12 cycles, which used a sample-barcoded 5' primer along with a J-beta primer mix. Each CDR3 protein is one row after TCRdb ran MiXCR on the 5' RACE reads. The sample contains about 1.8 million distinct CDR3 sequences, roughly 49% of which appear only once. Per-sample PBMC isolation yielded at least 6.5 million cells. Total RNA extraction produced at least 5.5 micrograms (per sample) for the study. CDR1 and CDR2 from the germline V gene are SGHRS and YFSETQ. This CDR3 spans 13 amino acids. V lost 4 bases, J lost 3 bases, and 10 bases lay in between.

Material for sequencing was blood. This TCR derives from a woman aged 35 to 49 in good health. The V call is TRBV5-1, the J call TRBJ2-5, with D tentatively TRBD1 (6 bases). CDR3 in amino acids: CASSRNREETQYF. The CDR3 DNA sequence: TGCGCCAGCAGCAGGAACAGGGAAGAGACCCAGTACTTC.